These 31 T cell receptor beta chains were all obtained from the same sample, sequenced in a study of blood T cell repertoires in COVID-19 (TCRdb year 2020). Libraries came from the immunoSEQ multiplex PCR assay. Entries here come from immuneACCESS through TCRdb and include only in-frame sequences with V and J called. Some clones fail to appear in such tables; in the studies checked, an unresolved V gene covers under half of the shortfall, and the cause of the remainder is unknown. Recorded for this sample are 200,000 to 250,000 clones; around 88% of them occurred a single time. The ten most abundant clones make up around 1.4% of the sample. Specimen: peripheral blood. The receptors here all came from a man older than 75 with acute or convalescent COVID-19.

The V and J genes are TRBV28 and TRBJ2-4, with 10 bases fitting TRBD1. The germline V gene encodes CDR1 MDHEN and CDR2 SYDVKM. Trimming removed 6 bases from V and 8 bases from J; junction bases left unmatched: 13. The CDR3 has 16 amino acids. The CDR3 is CASSQTGTGVRYIQYF. In nucleotides, the CDR3 is TGTGCCAGCAGCCAAACCGGGACAGGGGTTAGATACATTCAGTACTTC.

The chain uses TRBV28 and TRBJ1-6, with TRBD1 matching 9 bases. The CDR3 is 15 amino acids. Germline assignment: CDR1 MDHEN and CDR2 SYDVKM. V dropped 6 bases and J dropped 10; count of bases not matched to a gene: 10. The CDR3 sequence is CASRPGTGNLSPLHF. CDR3 DNA: TGTGCCAGCAGACCTGGGACAGGGAATTTATCACCCCTCCACTTT.

The chain carries TRBV11-3 and TRBJ1-1; D is unresolved. The germline V gene has CDR1 SGHNT and CDR2 YENEEA. The CDR3 loop spans 13 amino acids. V was trimmed by 9 bases and J by 1 base, leaving 12 bases between them. CDR3 sequence reads: CASQQRENTEAFF. CDR3 bases: TGTGCCAGTCAACAGAGGGAGAACACTGAAGCTTTCTTT.

The gene calls are TRBV7-3 and TRBJ2-3; no clear D gene. CDR1 and CDR2 from the germline V gene are SGHTA and FQGTGA. V was clipped by 1 base and J by 4 bases, with 15 bases between them. The CDR3 has 16 residues. CDR3 in DNA: TGTGCCAGCAGCTTAAACCCCGCCGACTCTTCAGATACGCAGTATTTT. Translation gives CASSLNPADSSDTQYF.

The DNA of the CDR3 is TGTGCCAGCAGCGTCTCCGTAGGGGGGGCCGGACGAGAGACCCAGTACTTC. Protein: CASSVSVGGAGRETQYF. The chain employs TRBV9 and TRBJ2-5; tentative D call: TRBD2 (7 bases). The length of the CDR3 is 17 residues. The V end was cut by 2 bases, the J end by 4 bases, with 21 bases between. Per germline, CDR1 SGDLS and CDR2 YYNGEE.

The genes are TRBV6-5 and TRBJ1-1; 7 bases are shared with TRBD1. Germline trimming cut 7 bases from V and 5 bases from J; bases unmatched to any gene: 7. The germline V gene encodes CDR1 MNHEY and CDR2 SVGAGI. The CDR3 sequence is 13 residues long. The CDR3 DNA reads as TGTGCCAGCACTGCAGGGGGTTGGACTGAAGCTTTCTTT. Translation: CASTAGGWTEAFF.

This chain uses TRBV3-1 (or the pseudogene TRBV3-2) with TRBJ1-4; 11 positions agree with TRBD1. Germline CDR1 LGHDT, CDR2 YNNKEL (reference sequence). This CDR3 has 14 residues. V shed 1 base and J 13 bases; nucleotides not matched to a gene: 5. The CDR3 coding sequence is TGTGCCAGCAGCCAAGTGACCGGGACAGGGGGACTGTTTTTT. This gives the protein CASSQVTGTGGLFF.

CDR3 loop: CASLPPGANYGYTF. For the CDR3, the DNA is TGTGCCAGCTTACCTCCCGGGGCTAACTATGGCTACACCTTC. The genes are TRBV6-5 and TRBJ1-2; no reliable D call. V was cut by 8 bases and J by 0 bases, with 13 bases left in between. The germline V gene has CDR1 MNHEY and CDR2 SVGAGI. The CDR3 sequence is 14 residues long.

This clone has a single count. The chain combines TRBV5-6 with TRBJ1-4; TRBD1 agrees at 7 bases. The J segment lost 7 bases and the V segment lost 6 bases, leaving 9 bases of the junction unmatched. In germline, CDR1 is SGHDT, CDR2 YYEEEE. There are 14 residues in the CDR3. The chain's CDR3 is CASTKRDSFEKLFF. The DNA for the CDR3 is TGTGCCAGCACCAAACGGGACAGTTTTGAAAAACTGTTTTTT.

This chain joins TRBV19 and TRBJ2-1; the match to TRBD1 covers 10 bases. Trimming cost V 6 bases and J 7 bases; bases outside gene matches: 9. Germline values: CDR1 LNHDA, CDR2 SQIVND (reference sequence). The length of the CDR3 is 15 residues. CDR3 bases: TGTGCCAGTAGCAACCCCGGGACAGGGGCGAATGAGCAGTTCTTC. It translates to CASSNPGTGANEQFF. The variable domain in full, with the rest retrieved from reference TRBV19 and TRBJ2-1, is DGGITQSPKYLFRKEGQNVTLSCEQNLNHDAMYWYRQDPGQGLRLIYYSQIVNDFQKGDIAEGYSVSREKKESFPLTVTSAQKNPTAFYLCASSNPGTGANEQFFGPGTRLTVL.

The chain links TRBV4-2 to TRBJ1-2; 10 bases line up with TRBD1. The CDR3 loop spans 16 amino acids. Germline V gene lookup returns CDR1 LGHNA and CDR2 YNFKEQ. Trimming cost V 2 bases and J 8 bases; bases outside gene matches: 11. As DNA, the CDR3 is TGTGCCAGCAGCCAACAGGGACAGGGGATAACGGGAGGCTACACCTTC. Its protein is CASSQQGQGITGGYTF.

This chain joins TRBV19 and TRBJ1-1; 10 nucleotides align to TRBD1. Trimming at V came to 9 bases and at J to 0 bases, leaving 10 bases not matched to a gene. This CDR3 has 16 amino acids. The germline V gene has CDR1 LNHDA and CDR2 SQIVND (reference sequence). The CDR3 loop is CASRRPGQGMNTEAFF. Here the CDR3 DNA reads TGTGCCAGCCGTAGACCGGGACAGGGGATGAACACTGAAGCTTTCTTT. The full variable domain, in which reference TRBV19 and TRBJ1-1 provide the parts outside the CDR3, is DGGITQSPKYLFRKEGQNVTLSCEQNLNHDAMYWYRQDPGQGLRLIYYSQIVNDFQKGDIAEGYSVSREKKESFPLTVTSAQKNPTAFYLCASRRPGQGMNTEAFFGQGTRLTVV.

J is TRBJ1-1 and V is TRBV6-5, with D perhaps matching TRBD1 (6 bases). CDR1 and CDR2 (germline): MNHEY, SVGAGI. V was clipped by 6 bases and J by 5 bases, with 19 bases between them. The CDR3 covers 15 residues. CDR3 bases: TGTGCCAGCAGCCCCAGGGGCGGTGGAAAAACTGAAGCTTTCTTT. As protein: CASSPRGGGKTEAFF.

The chain is built from TRBV19 and TRBJ2-7, with 9 bases that match TRBD1. J gave up 4 bases and V 1 base, and 5 bases lay outside the gene matches. Germline CDR1 and CDR2: LNHDA and SQIVND (reference sequence). This CDR3 has 15 amino acids. Written as DNA, the CDR3 is TGTGCCAGTAGTATAGCCGCGGACAGGGGTTACGAGCAGTACTTC. Amino acid sequence: CASSIAADRGYEQYF. The full variable domain, rest sourced from reference TRBV19 and TRBJ2-7, is DGGITQSPKYLFRKEGQNVTLSCEQNLNHDAMYWYRQDPGQGLRLIYYSQIVNDFQKGDIAEGYSVSREKKESFPLTVTSAQKNPTAFYLCASSIAADRGYEQYFGPGTRLTVT.

The chain recombines TRBV19 with TRBJ2-3; the D gene is possibly TRBD1 (6 bases). The CDR3 is made up of 16 amino acids. The V gene lost 1 base and the J gene lost 0 bases, with 11 bases spanning the gap. CDR1 is LNHDA and CDR2 is SQIVND in the germline V gene (reference sequence). CDR3 in DNA: TGTGCCAGTAGTATAGGGACAGTCTTTAGCACAGATACGCAGTATTTT. This gives the protein CASSIGTVFSTDTQYF.

The rearrangement joins TRBV19 to TRBJ2-7; tentative D call: TRBD1 (5 bases). The germline gives CDR1 LNHDA, CDR2 SQIVND (reference sequence). V dropped 5 bases and J dropped 3 bases, with 17 bases sitting between them. CDR3 length equals 15 residues. In nucleotides, the CDR3 is TGTGCCAGTAGTCCCCAGAAAGGGGCAAGCTACGAGCAGTACTTC. Residues: CASSPQKGASYEQYF.

With regard to this clone: One junction end does not reproduce the germline sequence, and a read error may be involved. The rearrangement uses TRBV9 and TRBJ2-7, with D uncertain. The CDR3 runs 12 residues. Germline assignment: CDR1 SGDLS and CDR2 YYNGEE. The CDR3 DNA reads as TGTGCCAGCAGCGCTCCGAGCAGGCCCATCCGTTTC. This gives the protein CASSAPSRPIRF.

The chain combines TRBV4-3 with TRBJ2-1, with 7 bases identical to TRBD2. After removal of 4 bases from V and 0 bases from J, the junction contained 3 bases not matched to a gene. Germline CDR1 and CDR2: LGHNA and YSLEER. This CDR3 has 15 amino acids. CDR3 sequence (DNA): TGCGCCAGCAGCCCTAGCGGTAACTCCTACAATGAGCAGTTCTTC. Its protein is CASSPSGNSYNEQFF.

There are many counts of this clone. The rearrangement uses TRBV28 and TRBJ2-7; a weak D match, TRBD1 (5 bases). CDR1 MDHEN and CDR2 SYDVKM come from the germline V gene. V lost 1 base, J lost 2 bases, and 9 bases lay in between. The CDR3 runs to 14 residues. CDR3 DNA: TGTGCCAGCAGTTTATCTCAGGGCACCTACGAGCAGTACTTC. Translation gives CASSLSQGTYEQYF.

V is TRBV28 and J is TRBJ2-6; 9 positions agree with TRBD1. J gave up 0 bases and V 10 bases, and 7 bases lay outside the gene matches. CDR1 and CDR2 from the germline V gene are MDHEN and SYDVKM. The CDR3 runs to 16 residues. CDR3 in amino acids: CATRTGDRSGANVLTF. The CDR3 nucleotides are TGTGCCACCAGGACAGGGGATCGCTCTGGGGCCAACGTCCTGACTTTC.

The V and J genes are TRBV18 and TRBJ2-5; D is unresolved. Germline loops: CDR1 KGHSH, CDR2 LQKENI. There are 11 residues in the CDR3. Trimming stripped 3 bases from V and 6 bases from J, with 5 bases between. The CDR3: CASSPEKTQYF. DNA for the CDR3: TGTGCCAGCTCACCGGAGAAGACCCAGTACTTC.

The chain uses TRBV28 and TRBJ2-2; weak D call: TRBD2 (6 bases). This CDR3 is 15 amino acids long. Germline V gene data show CDR1 as MDHEN and CDR2 as SYDVKM. The V gene lost 8 bases and the J gene lost 5 bases, with 18 bases spanning the gap. In DNA form, the CDR3 reads TGTGCCAGCTCCATGGGAGGTATCGGAACCGGGGAGCTGTTTTTT. It translates to CASSMGGIGTGELFF.

The rearrangement joins TRBV12-3 or TRBV12-4 to TRBJ1-1; D is uncertain. The CDR3 spans 11 residues. The ends were cut back, 7 bases at V and 5 bases at J, with 8 bases in the middle. This CDR3 reads CASTPRTEAFF. The CDR3 DNA is TGTGCCAGCACCCCGAGGACTGAAGCTTTCTTT.

Only one count was recorded for this clone. The chain joins TRBV6-2 or TRBV6-3 to TRBJ2-7; tentative D call: TRBD1 (7 bases). The V gene lost 4 bases and the J gene lost 5 bases, with 15 bases spanning the gap. Germline-derived CDR1 and CDR2 are MNHEY and SVGEGT. The CDR3 has 14 residues. The CDR3 spells CASSLTGREHEQYF. The CDR3 DNA reads TGTGCCAGCAGTTTGACAGGGCGGGAACACGAGCAGTACTTC.

V usage is TRBV10-1 and J usage is TRBJ2-1; 8 bases line up with TRBD1. Unmatched junction bases numbered 10, after V lost 2 bases and J lost 1 base. CDR1 is WNHNN, CDR2 SYGVQD, per germline (reference sequence). The CDR3 sequence is 18 residues long. The CDR3 region is CASSEPNRTGGSYNEQFF. CDR3 sequence (DNA): TGCGCCAGCAGTGAGCCCAACCGTACAGGGGGGTCCTACAATGAGCAGTTCTTC.

The genes are TRBV7-3 and TRBJ2-6, with 7 nucleotides matching TRBD1. After removal of 5 bases from V and 2 bases from J, the junction contained 3 bases not matched to a gene. This CDR3 is 15 amino acids long. The germline gives CDR1 SGHTA, CDR2 FQGTGA. The CDR3 spells CASSLDRAGANVLTF. CDR3 in DNA: TGTGCCAGCAGCCTTGACAGGGCTGGGGCCAACGTCCTGACTTTC. The full variable domain, in which reference TRBV7-3 and TRBJ2-6 provide the parts outside the CDR3, is GAGVSQTPSNKVTEKGKYVELRCDPISGHTALYWYRQSLGQGPEFLIYFQGTGAADDSGLPNDRFFAVRPEGSVSTLKIQRTERGDSAVYLCASSLDRAGANVLTFGAGSRLTVL.

The gene calls are TRBV6-2 or TRBV6-3 and TRBJ1-4; D gene uncertain. V gave up 2 bases and J gave up 6 bases, with 10 bases separating them. Germline loops: CDR1 MNHEY, CDR2 SVGEGT. This CDR3 contains 14 residues. The CDR3 reads CASSYRAGDEKLFF. The CDR3 DNA reads as TGTGCCAGCAGTTACCGGGCGGGAGATGAAAAACTGTTTTTT.

CDR3 region: CASSFPPESGRDYNEQFF. The CDR3 nucleotides read TGTGCCAGCAGTTTCCCGCCCGAAAGCGGGAGGGACTACAATGAGCAGTTCTTC. The chain links TRBV28 to TRBJ2-1, with 10 bases identical to TRBD2. Unmatched junction bases numbered 11, after V lost 3 bases and J lost 3 bases. Germline loops: CDR1 MDHEN, CDR2 SYDVKM. The CDR3 is made up of 18 amino acids.

This chain connects TRBV6-5 to TRBJ1-2, with a tentative D call TRBD1 (6 bases). CDR1 is MNHEY and CDR2 is SVGAGI in the germline V gene. This CDR3 spans 14 amino acids. Trimming removed 0 bases from V and 5 bases from J, with 10 bases in between. CDR3: CASSYSQRGYGYTF. CDR3 sequence (DNA): TGTGCCAGCAGTTACTCGCAGAGGGGGTATGGCTACACCTTC.

The chain carries TRBV7-2 and TRBJ2-1; 8 bases map to TRBD2. The CDR3 consists of 16 residues. J gave up 7 bases and V 6 bases, and 14 bases lay outside the gene matches. Germline V gene data show CDR1 as SGHTA and CDR2 as FQGNSA. The CDR3 loop is CASRLAGGAIYNEQFF. The CDR3, as DNA: TGTGCCAGCAGGCTCGCGGGGGGCGCCATATATAATGAGCAGTTCTTC.

The gene calls are TRBV6-5 and TRBJ2-5; 8 bases are a match to TRBD2. The germline gives CDR1 MNHEY, CDR2 SVGAGI. This CDR3 comprises 13 residues. V was pared by 5 bases and J by 6 bases, with 5 bases of the junction left unmatched. In DNA form, the CDR3 reads TGTGCCAGCAGTCCGGGGGGGGCGCAGACCCAGTACTTC. It yields the protein CASSPGGAQTQYF.